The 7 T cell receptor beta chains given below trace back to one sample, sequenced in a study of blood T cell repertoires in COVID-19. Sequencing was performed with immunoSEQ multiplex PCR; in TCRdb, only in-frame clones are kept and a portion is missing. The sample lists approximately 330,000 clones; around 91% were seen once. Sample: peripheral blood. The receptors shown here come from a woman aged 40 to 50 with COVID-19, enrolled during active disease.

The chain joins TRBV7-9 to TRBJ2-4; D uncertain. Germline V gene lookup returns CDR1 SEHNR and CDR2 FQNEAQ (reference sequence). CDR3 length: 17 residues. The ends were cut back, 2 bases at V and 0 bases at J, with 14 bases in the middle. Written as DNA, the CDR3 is TGTGCCAGCAGCTTAATCCCAGGCCCCCTAGCCAAAAACATTCAGTACTTC. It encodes CASSLIPGPLAKNIQYF.

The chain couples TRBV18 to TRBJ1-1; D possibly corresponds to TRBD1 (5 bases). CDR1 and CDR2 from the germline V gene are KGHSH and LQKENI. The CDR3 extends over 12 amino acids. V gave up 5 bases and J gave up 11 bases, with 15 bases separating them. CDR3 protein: CASSSLLGGAFF. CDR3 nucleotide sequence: TGTGCCAGCTCAAGCCTTTTGGGGGGGGCTTTCTTT.

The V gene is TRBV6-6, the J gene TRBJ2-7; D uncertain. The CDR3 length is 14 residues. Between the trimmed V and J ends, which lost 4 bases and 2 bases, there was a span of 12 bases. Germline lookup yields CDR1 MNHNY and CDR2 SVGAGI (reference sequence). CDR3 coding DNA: TGTGCCAGCAGTTTTCGGTCACGGGCCTACGAGCAGTACTTC. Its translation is CASSFRSRAYEQYF.

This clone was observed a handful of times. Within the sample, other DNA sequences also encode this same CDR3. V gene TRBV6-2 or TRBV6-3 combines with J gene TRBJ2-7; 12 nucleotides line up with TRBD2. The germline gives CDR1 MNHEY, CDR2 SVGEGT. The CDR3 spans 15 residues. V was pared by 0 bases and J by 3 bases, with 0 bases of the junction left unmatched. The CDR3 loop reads CASSYSTSGGYEQYF. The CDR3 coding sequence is TGTGCCAGCAGTTACTCGACTAGCGGGGGCTACGAGCAGTACTTC.

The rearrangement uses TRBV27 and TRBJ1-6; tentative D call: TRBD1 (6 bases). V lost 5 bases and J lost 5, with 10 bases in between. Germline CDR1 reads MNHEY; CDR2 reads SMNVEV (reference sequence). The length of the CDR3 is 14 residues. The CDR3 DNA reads TGTGCCAGCAGTCCGGACAGCCATAATTCACCCCTCCACTTT. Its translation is CASSPDSHNSPLHF.

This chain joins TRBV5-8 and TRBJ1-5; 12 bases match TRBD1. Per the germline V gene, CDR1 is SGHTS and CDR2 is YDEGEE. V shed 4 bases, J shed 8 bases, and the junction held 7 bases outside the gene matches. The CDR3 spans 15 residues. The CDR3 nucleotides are TGTGCCAGCAGCCCTGGGACAGGGGGCTTTAAGCCCCAGCATTTT. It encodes CASSPGTGGFKPQHF.

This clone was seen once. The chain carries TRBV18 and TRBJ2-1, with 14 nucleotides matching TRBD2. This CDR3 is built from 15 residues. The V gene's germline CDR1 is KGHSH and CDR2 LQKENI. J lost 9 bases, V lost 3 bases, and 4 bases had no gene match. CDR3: CASSPTSGGAGEQFF. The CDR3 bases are TGTGCCAGCTCACCGACTAGCGGGGGGGCGGGTGAGCAGTTCTTC. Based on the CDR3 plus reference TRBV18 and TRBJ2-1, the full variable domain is NAGVMQNPRHLVRRRGQEARLRCSPMKGHSHVYWYRQLPEEGLKFMVYLQKENIIDESGMPKERFSAEFPKEGPSILRIQQVVRGDSAAYFCASSPTSGGAGEQFFGPGTRLTVL.